Shown below are 17 T cell receptor beta chains from a single sample sequenced in a study of siplizumab effects on memory and regulatory T cells (dated 2019 in TCRdb). Library preparation used the immunoSEQ multiplex PCR assay. TCRdb retrieved this table from immuneACCESS and kept in-frame rearrangements only. Not all clones are present; in checked studies, unresolved V genes account for under half, and no reason is known for the remainder. Within this sample are about 100,000 clones, with 75% to 95% of them counted one time only. Roughly 0.15% of the sample is taken by the ten largest. Specimen: CD4+ T cells sorted from blood. The source of these receptors is a human donor in good health.

The V gene is TRBV7-9, the J gene TRBJ1-4; 7 nucleotides align to TRBD1. The length of the CDR3 is 17 residues. CDR1 SEHNR and CDR2 FQNEAQ come from the germline V gene (reference sequence). V shed 8 bases, J shed 1 base, and the junction held 13 bases outside the gene matches. The CDR3 is CASPQSGQVGTNEKLFF. The CDR3 DNA sequence: TGTGCCAGCCCCCAAAGTGGACAGGTCGGAACTAATGAAAAACTGTTTTTT. Drawing the rest from reference TRBV7-9 and TRBJ1-4, the complete variable domain is DTGVSQNPRHKITKRGQNVTFRCDPISEHNRLYWYRQTLGQGPEFLTYFQNEAQLEKSRLLSDRFSAERPKGSFSTLEIQRTEQGDSAMYLCASPQSGQVGTNEKLFFGSGTQLSVL.

The V call is TRBV5-4, the J call TRBJ1-3; 7 nucleotides agree with TRBD1. The CDR3 is 15 amino acids. Trimming took 4 bases from V and 1 from J; bases not matched to a gene: 5. The germline CDR1 and CDR2 sequences are SGHNT and YYREEE (reference sequence). The CDR3 DNA is TGTGCCAGCAGCGCCGAGACAGGGTCTGGAAACACCATATATTTT. Its translation: CASSAETGSGNTIYF.

V and J are TRBV7-3 and TRBJ2-7; 8 positions match TRBD1. V shed 2 bases, J shed 4 bases, and the junction held 7 bases outside the gene matches. There are 15 residues in the CDR3. The germline gives CDR1 SGHTA, CDR2 FQGTGA. CDR3 residues: CASSLAGGQGYEQYF. CDR3 in DNA: TGTGCCAGCAGCTTAGCCGGAGGACAGGGATACGAGCAGTACTTC.

The gene calls are TRBV30 and TRBJ1-2; D call uncertain. Trimming stripped 0 bases from V and 2 bases from J, with 7 bases between. The CDR3 runs 13 residues. Germline V lookup: CDR1 GTSNPN, CDR2 SVGIG (reference sequence). The CDR3 DNA reads TGTGCCTGGAGTGTTGACCTCAACTATGGCTACACCTTC. As protein: CAWSVDLNYGYTF.

This chain links TRBV11-1 with TRBJ1-1; D might be TRBD1 (6 bases). Germline V gives CDR1 SGHAT, CDR2 FQDESV (reference sequence). This CDR3 spans 14 amino acids. Trimming stripped 5 bases from V and 5 bases from J, with 15 bases between. The CDR3 nucleotides are TGTGCCAGCAGCCTCCAGGGGTATGGGACTGAAGCTTTCTTT. Protein product: CASSLQGYGTEAFF.

Only one count was recorded for this clone. The chain is built from TRBV2 and TRBJ1-5; D is perhaps TRBD1 (6 bases). Germline assignment: CDR1 SNHLY and CDR2 FYNNEI. The CDR3 extends over 17 amino acids. The CDR3 region is CAGGCGRKVSSNQPQHF. The CDR3 DNA follows: TGTGCAGGGGGGTGTGGAAGGAAAGTCTCTAGCAATCAGCCCCAGCATTTT.

The J gene is TRBJ2-7, the V gene TRBV7-2, with TRBD2 matching 14 bases. The CDR3 spans 14 residues. Trimming took 1 base from V and 7 from J; bases not matched to a gene: 0. CDR1 and CDR2 (germline): SGHTA, FQGNSA. CDR3 sequence (DNA): TGTGCCAGCAGCTTAGGACTAGCGGGGGGGGAGCAGTACTTC. This codes for CASSLGLAGGEQYF.

This clone is a singleton in its sample. The rearrangement joins TRBV7-3 to TRBJ2-3, with D perhaps matching TRBD1 or TRBD2 (5 bases each). Germline V CDR1 and CDR2: SGHTA, FQGTGA. Trimming shortened V by 4 bases and J by 0 bases, and 14 bases separated the two germline ends. The CDR3 consists of 16 residues. The DNA of the CDR3 is TGTGCCAGCAGCTCCCGAGGGACCCCCAGCACAGATACGCAGTATTTT. It codes for CASSSRGTPSTDTQYF.

The chain carries TRBV4-3 and TRBJ2-7, with TRBD1 as a possible D gene (6 bases). The V and J ends lost 0 bases and 3 bases respectively, with 9 bases between them. Germline V gene data show CDR1 as LGHNA and CDR2 as YSLEER. The length of the CDR3 is 14 residues. CDR3 sequence (DNA): TGCGCCAGCAGCCAAGATGGGGGCAACTACGAGCAGTACTTC. Its protein product is CASSQDGGNYEQYF.

The V call is TRBV4-1, the J call TRBJ2-5; 7 nucleotides agree with TRBD2. Looked up from germline, CDR1 is MGHRA and CDR2 is YSYEKL. This CDR3 is 16 amino acids long. The V segment lost 0 bases and the J segment 4 bases; nucleotides outside the gene matches: 8. CDR3 sequence (DNA): TGCGCCAGCAGCCAAGATCTCGCCGGGGGGTCAGAGACCCAGTACTTC. Its protein is CASSQDLAGGSETQYF.

The rearrangement joins TRBV7-9 to TRBJ1-5, with D unclear. V was clipped by 5 bases and J by 0 bases, with 11 bases between them. CDR1 SEHNR and CDR2 FQNEAQ come from the germline V gene (reference sequence). This CDR3 region has 15 residues. Here the CDR3 DNA reads TGTGCCAGCAGCCGAGGAAGGGATAGCAATCAGCCCCAGCATTTT. It is translated as CASSRGRDSNQPQHF.

The genes are TRBV6-5 and TRBJ1-1; D is unclear. The V gene's germline CDR1 is MNHEY and CDR2 SVGAGI. The CDR3 consists of 15 residues. V lost 8 bases and J 0 bases, leaving 16 bases between the germline ends. The CDR3 loop reads CASLAQTQMNTEAFF. The CDR3 DNA sequence: TGTGCCAGCCTGGCGCAGACCCAAATGAACACTGAAGCTTTCTTT.

The rearrangement joins TRBV7-9 to TRBJ1-1; D is unclear. The CDR3 loop spans 13 amino acids. From germline, CDR1 is SEHNR and CDR2 FQNEAQ (reference sequence). V lost 1 base, J lost 6 bases, and 9 bases lay in between. The CDR3 loop reads CASSLGGPAEAFF. DNA for the CDR3: TGTGCCAGCAGCTTAGGAGGGCCCGCTGAAGCTTTCTTT.

This chain links TRBV7-2 with TRBJ2-7; possible D gene TRBD1, 5 bases. Looked up from germline, CDR1 is SGHTA and CDR2 is FQGNSA. Trimming shortened V by 1 base and J by 0 bases, and 10 bases separated the two germline ends. The CDR3 is made up of 15 amino acids. The CDR3: CASSLGGFTSYEQYF. The CDR3 bases are TGTGCCAGCAGCTTAGGGGGCTTTACCTCCTACGAGCAGTACTTC.

In this sample, this clone turned up many times. The chain is built from TRBV4-2 and TRBJ2-7; 12 nucleotides match TRBD1. After removal of 1 base from V and 5 bases from J, the junction contained 3 bases not matched to a gene. CDR1 and CDR2 from the germline V gene are LGHNA and YNFKEQ. The CDR3 extends over 15 amino acids. CDR3 DNA: TGTGCCAGCAGCCAAGCGGGACAGGGGGCAGACGAGCAGTACTTC. This sequence encodes CASSQAGQGADEQYF.

V usage is TRBV5-1 and J usage is TRBJ2-1; 11 nucleotides agree with TRBD2. The CDR3 runs to 15 residues. Germline loops: CDR1 SGHRS, CDR2 YFSETQ. J lost 4 bases, V lost 5 bases, and 5 bases had no gene match. The CDR3 DNA is TGCGCCAGCAGACTAGCGGGGGCGATATACAATGAGCAGTTCTTC. It specifies CASRLAGAIYNEQFF.

This chain joins TRBV7-2 and TRBJ2-3; D is ambiguous. Trimming left V 3 bases short and J 1 base short, with 5 bases between. Germline V gene sequence: CDR1 SGHTA, CDR2 FQGNSA. The CDR3 has 13 amino acids. The CDR3 protein is CASSFRRTDTQYF. The CDR3 region has the DNA TGTGCCAGCAGCTTTAGGCGCACAGATACGCAGTATTTT. Together with reference TRBV7-2 and TRBJ2-3, the CDR3 gives the full variable domain: GAGVSQSPSNKVTEKGKDVELRCDPISGHTALYWYRQSLGQGLEFLIYFQGNSAPDKSGLPSDRFSAERTGGSVSTLTIQRTQQEDSAVYLCASSFRRTDTQYFGPGTRLTVL.